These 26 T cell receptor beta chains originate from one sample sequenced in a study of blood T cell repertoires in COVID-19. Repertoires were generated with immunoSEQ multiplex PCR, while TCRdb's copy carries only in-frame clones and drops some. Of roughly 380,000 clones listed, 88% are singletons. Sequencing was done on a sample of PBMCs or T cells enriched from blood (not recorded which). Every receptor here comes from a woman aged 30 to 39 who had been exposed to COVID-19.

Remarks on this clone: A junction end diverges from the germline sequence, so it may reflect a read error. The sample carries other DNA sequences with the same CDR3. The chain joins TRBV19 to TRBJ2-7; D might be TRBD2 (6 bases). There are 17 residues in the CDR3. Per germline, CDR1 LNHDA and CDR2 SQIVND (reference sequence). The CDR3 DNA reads TGTGCCAGTAGTCCGGAGAATAAGCTCCTAGCGCTCTACGAACAGTACTTC. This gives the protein CASSPENKLLALYEQYF.

DNA for the CDR3: TGTGCCAGCAGCGTAGACGGACAGGTCCCCCTCTACGAGCAGTACTTC. Residues: CASSVDGQVPLYEQYF. This chain connects TRBV9 to TRBJ2-7; 7 positions match TRBD1. This CDR3 comprises 16 residues. CDR1 and CDR2 from the germline V gene are SGDLS and YYNGEE. V was clipped by 0 bases and J by 3 bases; unmatched bases: 9. The whole variable domain, filled in from reference TRBV9 and TRBJ2-7, reads DSGVTQTPKHLITATGQRVTLRCSPRSGDLSVYWYQQSLDQGLQFLIQYYNGEERAKGNILERFSAQQFPDLHSELNLSSLELGDSALYFCASSVDGQVPLYEQYFGPGTRLTVT.

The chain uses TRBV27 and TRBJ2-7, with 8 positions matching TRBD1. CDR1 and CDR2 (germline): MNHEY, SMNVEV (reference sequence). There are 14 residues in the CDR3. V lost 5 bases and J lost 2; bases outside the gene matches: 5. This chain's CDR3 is CASSHRTGPYEQYF. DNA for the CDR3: TGTGCCAGCAGTCACCGGACAGGGCCCTACGAGCAGTACTTC.

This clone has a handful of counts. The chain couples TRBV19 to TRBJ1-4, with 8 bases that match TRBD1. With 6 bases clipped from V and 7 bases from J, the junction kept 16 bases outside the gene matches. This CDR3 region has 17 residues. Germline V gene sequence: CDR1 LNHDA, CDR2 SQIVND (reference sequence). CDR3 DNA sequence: TGTGCCAGTAGGATTGGAGGACAGGGTAGGAAGAGTGAAAAACTGTTTTTT. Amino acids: CASRIGGQGRKSEKLFF.

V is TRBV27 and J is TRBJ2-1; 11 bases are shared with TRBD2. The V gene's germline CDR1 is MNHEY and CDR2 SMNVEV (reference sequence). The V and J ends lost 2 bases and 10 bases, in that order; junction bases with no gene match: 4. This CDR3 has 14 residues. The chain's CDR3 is CASSLLAGGGEQFF. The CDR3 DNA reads TGTGCCAGCAGTTTACTAGCGGGAGGAGGGGAGCAGTTCTTC.

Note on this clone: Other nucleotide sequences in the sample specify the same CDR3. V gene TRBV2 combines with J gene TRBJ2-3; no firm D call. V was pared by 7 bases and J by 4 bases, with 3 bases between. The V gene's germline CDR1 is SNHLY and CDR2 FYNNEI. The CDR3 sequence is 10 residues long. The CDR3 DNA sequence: TGTGCCAGCAACTCAGATACGCAGTATTTT. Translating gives CASNSDTQYF. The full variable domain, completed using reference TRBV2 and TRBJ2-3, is EPEVTQTPSHQVTQMGQEVILRCVPISNHLYFYWYRQILGQKVEFLVSFYNNEISEKSEIFDDQFSVERPDGSNFTLKIRSTKLEDSAMYFCASNSDTQYFGPGTRLTVL.

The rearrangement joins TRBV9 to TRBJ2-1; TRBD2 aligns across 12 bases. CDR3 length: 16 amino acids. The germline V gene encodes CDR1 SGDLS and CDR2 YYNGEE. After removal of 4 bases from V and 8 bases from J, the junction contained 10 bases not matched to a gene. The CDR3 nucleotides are TGTGCCAGCAGCTCGAGTACGGGACTAGCGGGCCATGAGCAGTTCTTC. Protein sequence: CASSSSTGLAGHEQFF. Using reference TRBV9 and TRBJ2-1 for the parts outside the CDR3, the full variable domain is DSGVTQTPKHLITATGQRVTLRCSPRSGDLSVYWYQQSLDQGLQFLIQYYNGEERAKGNILERFSAQQFPDLHSELNLSSLELGDSALYFCASSSSTGLAGHEQFFGPGTRLTVL.

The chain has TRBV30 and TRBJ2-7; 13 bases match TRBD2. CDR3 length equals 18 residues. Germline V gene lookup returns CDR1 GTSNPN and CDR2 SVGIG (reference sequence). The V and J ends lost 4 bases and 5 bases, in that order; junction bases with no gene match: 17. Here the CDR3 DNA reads TGTGCCTGGACAAGTGGACTAGCGGGAGTCATGGGAGGGGACGAGCAGTACTTC. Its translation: CAWTSGLAGVMGGDEQYF.

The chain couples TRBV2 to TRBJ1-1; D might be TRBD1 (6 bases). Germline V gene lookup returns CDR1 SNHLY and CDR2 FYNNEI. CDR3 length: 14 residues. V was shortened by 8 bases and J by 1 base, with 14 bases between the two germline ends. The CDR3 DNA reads TGTGCCAGCGTGGGGACACTTCAGAACACTGAAGCTTTCTTT. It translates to CASVGTLQNTEAFF.

In DNA, the CDR3 is TGTGCCAGCAGACTGACAGATACGCAGTATTTT. This gives the protein CASRLTDTQYF. This chain joins TRBV19 and TRBJ2-3; D call uncertain. The CDR3 extends over 11 amino acids. Germline lookup yields CDR1 LNHDA and CDR2 SQIVND (reference sequence). V gave up 9 bases and J gave up 3 bases, with 7 bases separating them.

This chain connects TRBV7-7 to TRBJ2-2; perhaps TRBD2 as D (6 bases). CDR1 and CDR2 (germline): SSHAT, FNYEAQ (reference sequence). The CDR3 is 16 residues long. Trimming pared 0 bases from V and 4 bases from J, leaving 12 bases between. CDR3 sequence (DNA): TGTGCCAGCAGCTTAGCCGGCGGGATGGGCACCGGGGAGCTGTTTTTT. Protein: CASSLAGGMGTGELFF.

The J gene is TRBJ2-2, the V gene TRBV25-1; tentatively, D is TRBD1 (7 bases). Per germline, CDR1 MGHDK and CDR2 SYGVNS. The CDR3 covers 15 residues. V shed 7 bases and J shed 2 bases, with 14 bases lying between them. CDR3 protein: CASTAGQRNTGELFF. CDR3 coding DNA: TGTGCCAGCACCGCGGGACAGAGAAACACCGGGGAGCTGTTTTTT.

The DNA for the CDR3 is TGTGCCAGCTTGGTGCAGGGGGTTATCTATGGCTACACCTTC. Protein: CASLVQGVIYGYTF. The V and J genes are TRBV5-6 and TRBJ1-2; 7 positions match TRBD1. The CDR3 loop spans 14 amino acids. The V and J ends lost 7 bases and 4 bases, in that order; junction bases with no gene match: 10. Per germline, CDR1 SGHDT and CDR2 YYEEEE.

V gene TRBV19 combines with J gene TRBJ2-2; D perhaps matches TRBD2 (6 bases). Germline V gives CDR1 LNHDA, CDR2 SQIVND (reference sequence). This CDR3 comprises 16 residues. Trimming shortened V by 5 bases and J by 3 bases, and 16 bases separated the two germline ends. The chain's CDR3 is CASSPIGSFDTGELFF. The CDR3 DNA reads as TGTGCCAGTAGTCCAATCGGGAGCTTTGACACCGGGGAGCTGTTTTTT.

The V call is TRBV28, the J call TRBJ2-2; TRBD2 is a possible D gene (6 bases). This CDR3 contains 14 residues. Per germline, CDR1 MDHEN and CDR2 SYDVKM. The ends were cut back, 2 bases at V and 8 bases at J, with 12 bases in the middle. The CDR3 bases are TGTGCCAGCAGTTTAGGAGTAGGGAGGGGGGAGCTGTTTTTT. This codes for CASSLGVGRGELFF.

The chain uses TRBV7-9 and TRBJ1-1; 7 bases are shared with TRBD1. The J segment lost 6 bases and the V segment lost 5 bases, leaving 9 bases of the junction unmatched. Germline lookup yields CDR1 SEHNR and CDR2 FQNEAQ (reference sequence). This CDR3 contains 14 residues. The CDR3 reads CASSPATQGAEAFF. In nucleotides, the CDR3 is TGTGCCAGCAGCCCAGCAACCCAGGGGGCTGAAGCTTTCTTT.

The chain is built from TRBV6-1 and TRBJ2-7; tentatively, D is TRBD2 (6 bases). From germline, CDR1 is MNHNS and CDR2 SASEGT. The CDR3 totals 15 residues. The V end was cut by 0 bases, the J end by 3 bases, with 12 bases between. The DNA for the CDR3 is TGTGCCAGCAGTGAAGCTGGTCGGGGGTACTACGAGCAGTACTTC. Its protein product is CASSEAGRGYYEQYF.

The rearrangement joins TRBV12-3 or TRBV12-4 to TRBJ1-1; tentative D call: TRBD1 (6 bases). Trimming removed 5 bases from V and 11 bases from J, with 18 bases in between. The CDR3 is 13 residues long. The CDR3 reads CASSGQSGIEAFF. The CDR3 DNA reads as TGTGCCAGCAGTGGACAGTCAGGAATCGAGGCTTTCTTT.

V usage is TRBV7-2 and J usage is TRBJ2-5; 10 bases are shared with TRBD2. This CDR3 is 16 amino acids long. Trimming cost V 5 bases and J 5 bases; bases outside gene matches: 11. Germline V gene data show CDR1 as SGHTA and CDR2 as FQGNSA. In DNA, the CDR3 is TGTGCCAGCAGCCAGGCTAGCGGGAGAAGGGGGGAGACCCAGTACTTC. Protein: CASSQASGRRGETQYF.

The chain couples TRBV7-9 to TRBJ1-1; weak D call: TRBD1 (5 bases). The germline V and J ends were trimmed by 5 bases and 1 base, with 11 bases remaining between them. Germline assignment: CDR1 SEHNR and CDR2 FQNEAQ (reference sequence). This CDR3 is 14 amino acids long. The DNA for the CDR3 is TGTGCCAGCAGCGCTTGGGGCTCGAACACTGAAGCTTTCTTT. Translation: CASSAWGSNTEAFF.

CDR3 sequence (DNA): TGTGCCAGCAGTCATTCAGGGGCGGGAGGTAATCAGCCCCAGCATTTT. Translating it yields CASSHSGAGGNQPQHF. The rearrangement links TRBV28 to TRBJ1-5, with a possible D match to TRBD1 (6 bases). The germline V and J ends were trimmed by 5 bases and 4 bases, with 18 bases remaining between them. CDR1 is MDHEN, CDR2 SYDVKM, per germline. The CDR3 contains 16 residues.

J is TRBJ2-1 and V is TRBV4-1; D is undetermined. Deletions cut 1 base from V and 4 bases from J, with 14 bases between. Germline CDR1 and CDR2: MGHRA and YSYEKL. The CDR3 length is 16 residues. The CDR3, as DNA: TGCGCCAGCAGCCAAGTCGGTGACATTGTTTACAATGAGCAGTTCTTC. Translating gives CASSQVGDIVYNEQFF.

The CDR3 here is CASSIGRTGYNEQFF. The CDR3 nucleotides read TGTGCCAGTAGTATAGGTAGGACTGGATACAATGAGCAGTTCTTC. The rearrangement links TRBV19 to TRBJ2-1; D perhaps matches TRBD2 (5 bases). Germline CDR1 is LNHDA and CDR2 is SQIVND (reference sequence). Trimming took 1 base from V and 4 from J, leaving 11 bases between them. The CDR3 is made up of 15 amino acids.

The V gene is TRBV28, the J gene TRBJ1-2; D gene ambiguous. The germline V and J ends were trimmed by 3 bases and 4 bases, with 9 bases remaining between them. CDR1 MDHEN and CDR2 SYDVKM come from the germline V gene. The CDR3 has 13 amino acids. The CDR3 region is CASSLAPSYGYTF. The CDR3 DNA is TGTGCCAGCAGTTTGGCCCCCAGCTATGGCTACACCTTC.

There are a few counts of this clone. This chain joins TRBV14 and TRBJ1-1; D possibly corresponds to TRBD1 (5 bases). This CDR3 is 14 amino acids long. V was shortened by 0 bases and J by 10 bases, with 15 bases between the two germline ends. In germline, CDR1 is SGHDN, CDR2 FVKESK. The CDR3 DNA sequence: TGTGCCAGCAGCCAAGATTCTAGGGGTATCAGAGCTTTCTTT. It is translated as CASSQDSRGIRAFF.

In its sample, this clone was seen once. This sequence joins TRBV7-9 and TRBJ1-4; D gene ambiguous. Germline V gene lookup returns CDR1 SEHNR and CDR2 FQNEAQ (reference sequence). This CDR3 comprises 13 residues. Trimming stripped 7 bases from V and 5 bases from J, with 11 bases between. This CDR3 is CASKMEENEKLFF. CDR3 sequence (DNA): TGTGCCAGCAAAATGGAGGAAAATGAAAAACTGTTTTTT.